This TCR beta chain was identified during a study of blood T cell repertoires in COVID-19. Study context: Donors in the United States, Italy and Spain gave samples during acute or convalescent COVID-19. T cells, B-cell-depleted T cells, or PBMCs provided the cDNA or gDNA that served as material.

This CDR3 region has 15 residues. Germline V CDR1 and CDR2: SGHNT, YYREEE (reference sequence). V lost 4 bases and J lost 0, with 13 bases in between. Here immunoSEQ multiplex PCR was the method, and the copy in TCRdb shows in-frame clones only, minus some. The sample has 170,000 or so clones; roughly 83% are singletons. This TCR derives from a human donor in a cohort sampled during active COVID-19. Sequencing used peripheral blood. The J gene is TRBJ1-2, the V gene TRBV5-4; D possibly corresponds to TRBD1 (5 bases). The CDR3 here is CASSLSGGANYGYTF. The CDR3, as DNA: TGTGCCAGCAGCCTCTCGGGGGGGGCTAACTATGGCTACACCTTC.